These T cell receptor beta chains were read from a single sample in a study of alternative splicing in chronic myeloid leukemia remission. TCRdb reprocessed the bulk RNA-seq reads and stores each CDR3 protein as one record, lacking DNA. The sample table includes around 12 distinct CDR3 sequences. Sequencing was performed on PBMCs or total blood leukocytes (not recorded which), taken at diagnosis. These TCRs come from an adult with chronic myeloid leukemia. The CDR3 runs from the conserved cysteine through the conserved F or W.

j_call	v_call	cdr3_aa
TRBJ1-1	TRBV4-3	CASSQERSSNTEAFF
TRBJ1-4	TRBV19	CASSIMGQINEKLFF
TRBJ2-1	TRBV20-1	CSARKLGQEHHEQFF